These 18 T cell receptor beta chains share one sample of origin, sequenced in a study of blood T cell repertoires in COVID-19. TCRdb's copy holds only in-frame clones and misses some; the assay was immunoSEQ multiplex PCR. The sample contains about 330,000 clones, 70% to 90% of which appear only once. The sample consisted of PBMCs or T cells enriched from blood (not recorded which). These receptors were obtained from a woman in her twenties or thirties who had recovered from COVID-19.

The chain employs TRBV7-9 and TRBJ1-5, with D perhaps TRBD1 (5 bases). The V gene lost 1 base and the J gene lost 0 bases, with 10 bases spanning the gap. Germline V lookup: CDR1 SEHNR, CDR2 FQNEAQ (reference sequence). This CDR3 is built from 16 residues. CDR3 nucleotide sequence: TGTGCCAGCAGCTTAGGGGGCTTGCTTAGCAATCAGCCCCAGCATTTT. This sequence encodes CASSLGGLLSNQPQHF.

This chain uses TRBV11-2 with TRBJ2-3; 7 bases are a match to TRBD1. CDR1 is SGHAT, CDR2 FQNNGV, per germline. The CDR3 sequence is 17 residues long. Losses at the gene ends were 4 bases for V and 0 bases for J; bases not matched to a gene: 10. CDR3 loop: CASSSRGFGDSTDTQYF. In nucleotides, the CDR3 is TGTGCCAGCAGCTCCAGGGGGTTCGGGGATAGCACAGATACGCAGTATTTT.

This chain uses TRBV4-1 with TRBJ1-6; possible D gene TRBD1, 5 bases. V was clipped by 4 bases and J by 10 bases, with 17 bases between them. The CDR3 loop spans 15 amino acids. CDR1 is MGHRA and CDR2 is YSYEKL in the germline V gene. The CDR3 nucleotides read TGCGCCAGCAGCCCTTCCTACCAGGGTCACTCACCCCTCCACTTT. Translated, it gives CASSPSYQGHSPLHF.

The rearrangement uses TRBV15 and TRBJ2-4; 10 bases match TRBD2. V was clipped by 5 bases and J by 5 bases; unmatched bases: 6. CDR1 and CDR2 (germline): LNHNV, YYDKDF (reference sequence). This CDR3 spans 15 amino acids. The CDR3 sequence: CATSRRTSGENIQYF. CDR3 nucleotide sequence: TGTGCCACCAGCCGACGGACTAGCGGAGAAAACATTCAGTACTTC.

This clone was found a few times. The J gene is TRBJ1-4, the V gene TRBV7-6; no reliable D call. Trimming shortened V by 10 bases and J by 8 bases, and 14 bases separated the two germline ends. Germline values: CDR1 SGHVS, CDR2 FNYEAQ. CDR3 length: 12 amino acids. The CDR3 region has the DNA TGTGCCACCCGGGGTCCGGGCGAAAAACTGTTTTTT. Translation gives CATRGPGEKLFF.

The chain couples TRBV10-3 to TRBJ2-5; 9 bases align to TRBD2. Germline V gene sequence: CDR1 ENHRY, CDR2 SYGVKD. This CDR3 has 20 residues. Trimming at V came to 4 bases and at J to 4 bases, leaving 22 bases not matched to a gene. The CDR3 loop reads CAISGPPERGAGRRRETQYF. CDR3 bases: TGTGCCATCAGTGGACCTCCTGAGCGGGGGGCCGGAAGGAGGAGAGAGACCCAGTACTTC.

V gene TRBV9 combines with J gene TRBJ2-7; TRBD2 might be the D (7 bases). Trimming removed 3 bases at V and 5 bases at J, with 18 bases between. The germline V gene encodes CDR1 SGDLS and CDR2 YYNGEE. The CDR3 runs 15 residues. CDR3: CASSDAGASWDEQYF. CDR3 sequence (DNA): TGTGCCAGCAGCGACGCGGGGGCGTCCTGGGACGAGCAGTACTTC.

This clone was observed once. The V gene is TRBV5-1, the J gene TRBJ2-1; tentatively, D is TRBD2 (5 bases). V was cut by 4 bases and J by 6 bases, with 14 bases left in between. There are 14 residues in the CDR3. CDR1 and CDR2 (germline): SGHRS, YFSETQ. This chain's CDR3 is CASSPSEARNEQFF. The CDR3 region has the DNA TGCGCCAGCAGCCCCTCGGAGGCTCGCAATGAGCAGTTCTTC. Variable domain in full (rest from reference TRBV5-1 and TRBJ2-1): KAGVTQTPRYLIKTRGQQVTLSCSPISGHRSVSWYQQTPGQGLQFLFEYFSETQRNKGNFPGRFSGRQFSNSRSEMNVSTLELGDSALYLCASSPSEARNEQFFGPGTRLTVL.

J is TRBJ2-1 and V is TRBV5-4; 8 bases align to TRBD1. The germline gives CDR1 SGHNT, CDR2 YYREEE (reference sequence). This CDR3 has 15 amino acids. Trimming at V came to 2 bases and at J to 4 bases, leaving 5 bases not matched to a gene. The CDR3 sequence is CASSFAGGYYNEQFF. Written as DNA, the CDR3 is TGTGCCAGCAGCTTTGCAGGGGGCTATTACAATGAGCAGTTCTTC. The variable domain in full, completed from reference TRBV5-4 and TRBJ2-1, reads ETGVTQSPTHLIKTRGQQVTLRCSSQSGHNTVSWYQQALGQGPQFIFQYYREEENGRGNFPPRFSGLQFPNYSSELNVNALELDDSALYLCASSFAGGYYNEQFFGPGTRLTVL.

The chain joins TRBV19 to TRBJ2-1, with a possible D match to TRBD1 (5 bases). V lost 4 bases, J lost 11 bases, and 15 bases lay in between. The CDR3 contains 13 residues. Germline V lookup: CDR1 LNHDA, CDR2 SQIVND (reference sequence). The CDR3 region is CASSTTAPEQQFF. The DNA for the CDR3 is TGTGCCAGTAGTACGACAGCCCCTGAGCAGCAGTTCTTC.

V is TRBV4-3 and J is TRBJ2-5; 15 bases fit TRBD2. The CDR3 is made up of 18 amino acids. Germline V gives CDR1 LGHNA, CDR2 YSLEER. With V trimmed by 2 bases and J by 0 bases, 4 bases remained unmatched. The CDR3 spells CASSQRTSGGEYQETQYF. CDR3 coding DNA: TGCGCCAGCAGCCAACGGACTAGCGGGGGGGAGTACCAAGAGACCCAGTACTTC.

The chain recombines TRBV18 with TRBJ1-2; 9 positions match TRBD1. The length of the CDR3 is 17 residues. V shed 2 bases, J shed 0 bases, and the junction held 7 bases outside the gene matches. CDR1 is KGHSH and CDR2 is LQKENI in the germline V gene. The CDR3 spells CASSPVSGQGPNYGYTF. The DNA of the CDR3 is TGTGCCAGCTCACCAGTATCGGGACAGGGCCCTAACTATGGCTACACCTTC.

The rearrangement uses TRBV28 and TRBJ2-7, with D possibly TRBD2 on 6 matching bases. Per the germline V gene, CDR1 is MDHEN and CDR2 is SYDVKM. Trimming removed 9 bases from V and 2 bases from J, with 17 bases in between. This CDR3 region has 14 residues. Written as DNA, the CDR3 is TGTGCCAGTCGCACACCTGGAGGGACCTACGAGCAGTACTTC. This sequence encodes CASRTPGGTYEQYF.

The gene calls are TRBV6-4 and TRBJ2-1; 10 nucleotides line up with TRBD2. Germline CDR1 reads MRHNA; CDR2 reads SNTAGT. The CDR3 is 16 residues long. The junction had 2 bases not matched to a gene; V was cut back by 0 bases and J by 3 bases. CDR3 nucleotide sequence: TGTGCCAGCAGTGACTCTCAGCGGGGGGGCTACAATGAGCAGTTCTTC. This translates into CASSDSQRGGYNEQFF.

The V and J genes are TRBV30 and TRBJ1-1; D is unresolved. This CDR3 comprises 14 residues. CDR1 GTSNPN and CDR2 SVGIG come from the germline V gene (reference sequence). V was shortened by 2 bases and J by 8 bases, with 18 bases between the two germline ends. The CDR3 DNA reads TGTGCCTGGAGTCCGGGTGGAGGGTTTAACGAAGCTTTCTTT. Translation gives CAWSPGGGFNEAFF.

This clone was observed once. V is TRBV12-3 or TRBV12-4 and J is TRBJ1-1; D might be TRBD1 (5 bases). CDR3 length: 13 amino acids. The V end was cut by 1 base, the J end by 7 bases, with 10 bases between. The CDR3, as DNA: TGTGCCAGCAGTTTAGTGTGGGGGGGTGAAGCTTTCTTT. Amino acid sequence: CASSLVWGGEAFF.

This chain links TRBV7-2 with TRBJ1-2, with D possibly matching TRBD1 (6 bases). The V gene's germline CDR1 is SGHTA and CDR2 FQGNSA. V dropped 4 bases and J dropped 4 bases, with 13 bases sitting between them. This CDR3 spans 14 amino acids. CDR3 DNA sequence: TGTGCCAGCAGCTCCCAAGGGGGGGGCTATGGCTACACCTTC. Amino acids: CASSSQGGGYGYTF. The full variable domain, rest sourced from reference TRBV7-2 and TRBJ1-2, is GAGVSQSPSNKVTEKGKDVELRCDPISGHTALYWYRQSLGQGLEFLIYFQGNSAPDKSGLPSDRFSAERTGGSVSTLTIQRTQQEDSAVYLCASSSQGGGYGYTFGSGTRLTVV.

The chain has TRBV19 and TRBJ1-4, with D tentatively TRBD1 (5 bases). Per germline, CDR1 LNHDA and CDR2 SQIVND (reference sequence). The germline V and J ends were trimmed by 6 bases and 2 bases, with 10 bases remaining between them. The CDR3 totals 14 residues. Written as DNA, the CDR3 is TGTGCCAGTAGCCCGGGACTTACTAATGAAAAACTGTTTTTT. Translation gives CASSPGLTNEKLFF.